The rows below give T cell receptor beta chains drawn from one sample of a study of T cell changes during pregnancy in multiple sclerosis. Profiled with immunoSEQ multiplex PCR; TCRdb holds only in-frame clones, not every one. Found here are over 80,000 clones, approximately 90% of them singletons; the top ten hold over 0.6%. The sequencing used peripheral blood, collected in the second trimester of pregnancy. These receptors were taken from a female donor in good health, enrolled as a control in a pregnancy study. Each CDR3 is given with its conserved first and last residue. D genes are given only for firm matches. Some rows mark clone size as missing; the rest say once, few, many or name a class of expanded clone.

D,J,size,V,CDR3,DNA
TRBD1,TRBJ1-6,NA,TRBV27,CASSFAFRGRNSPLHF,TGTGCCAGCAGTTTTGCCTTCAGGGGGCGCAATTCACCCCTCCACTTT
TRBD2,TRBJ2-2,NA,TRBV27,CASTRERSGELFF,TGTGCCAGCACGCGGGAGCGTAGCGGGGAGCTGTTTTTT
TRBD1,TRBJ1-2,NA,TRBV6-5,CASSPGTGSYGYTF,TGTGCCAGCAGCCCCGGGACAGGGTCCTATGGCTACACCTTC
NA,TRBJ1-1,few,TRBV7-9,CASSLMDIPEAFF,TGTGCCAGCAGCTTAATGGACATACCTGAAGCTTTCTTT
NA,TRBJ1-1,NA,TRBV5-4,CASSLRRGDTEAFF,TGTGCCAGCAGCTTGAGGCGCGGAGACACTGAAGCTTTCTTT
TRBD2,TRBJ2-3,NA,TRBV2,CASRSGRMVPDTQYF,TGTGCCAGCAGGAGCGGGAGGATGGTTCCAGATACGCAGTATTTT
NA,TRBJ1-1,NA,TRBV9,CASSGGGGGQAFF,TGTGCCAGCAGCGGCGGGGGGGGAGGGCAAGCTTTCTTT
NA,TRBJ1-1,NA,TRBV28,CASSVGGDTEAFF,TGTGCCAGCAGTGTCGGGGGGGACACTGAAGCTTTCTTT
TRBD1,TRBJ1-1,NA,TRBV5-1,CASRPQGMKTEAFF,TGCGCCAGCAGGCCACAGGGGATGAAGACTGAAGCTTTCTTT
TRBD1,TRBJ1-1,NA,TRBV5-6,CASSLGVTGVRTEAFF,TGTGCCAGCAGCTTGGGAGTTACAGGGGTGAGGACTGAAGCTTTCTTT
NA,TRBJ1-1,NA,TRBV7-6,CASSLAKLNTEAFF,TGTGCCAGCAGCTTAGCCAAGCTGAACACTGAAGCTTTCTTT
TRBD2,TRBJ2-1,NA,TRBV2,CASSLAAYNEQFF,TGTGCCAGCAGCCTAGCGGCATACAATGAGCAGTTCTTC
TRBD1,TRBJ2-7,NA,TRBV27,CASSPTGVEQYF,TGTGCCAGCAGCCCGACAGGGGTCGAGCAGTACTTC
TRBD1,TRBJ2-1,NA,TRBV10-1,CASSDRTGGLDEQFF,TGCGCCAGCAGTGACCGCACAGGGGGCTTGGATGAGCAGTTCTTC
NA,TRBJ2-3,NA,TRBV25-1,CASSEPGFTDTQYF,TGTGCCAGCAGTGAACCGGGATTCACAGATACGCAGTATTTT
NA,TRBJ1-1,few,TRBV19,CASSYRVKNTEAFF,TGTGCCAGTAGTTACAGGGTAAAGAACACTGAAGCTTTCTTT
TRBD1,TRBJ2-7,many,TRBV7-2,CASSEQTGANYEQYF,TGTGCCAGCAGCGAACAGACAGGGGCCAACTACGAGCAGTACTTC
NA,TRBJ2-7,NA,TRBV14,CASSQDLGAEQYF,TGTGCCAGCAGCCAAGATCTAGGGGCCGAGCAGTACTTC
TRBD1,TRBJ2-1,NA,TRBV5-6,CASSIGTGNEQFF,TGTGCCAGCAGCATCGGGACAGGCAATGAGCAGTTCTTC
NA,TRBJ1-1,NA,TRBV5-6,CASSLAGRDTEAFF,TGTGCCAGCAGCTTGGCAGGGAGGGATACTGAAGCTTTCTTT
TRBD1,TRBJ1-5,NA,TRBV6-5,CASSYQGAGSNQPQHF,TGTGCCAGCAGTTATCAGGGGGCCGGTAGCAATCAGCCCCAGCATTTT
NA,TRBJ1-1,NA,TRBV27,CASSHSGVGTEAFF,TGTGCCAGCAGCCACAGCGGGGTAGGGACTGAAGCTTTCTTT
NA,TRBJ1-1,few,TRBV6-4,CASSTRENTEAFF,TGTGCCAGCAGTACCCGGGAGAACACTGAAGCTTTCTTT
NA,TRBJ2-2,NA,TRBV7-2,CASNARLSLPNTGELFF,TGTGCCAGCAATGCGAGGCTTAGTCTCCCGAACACCGGGGAGCTGTTTTTT
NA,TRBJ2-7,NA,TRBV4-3,CASSQGGTLIYEQYF,TGCGCCAGCAGCCAAGGCGGGACTCTAATCTACGAGCAGTACTTC
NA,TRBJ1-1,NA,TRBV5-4,CASSFGARVSTEAFF,TGTGCCAGCAGCTTTGGTGCCAGGGTCAGTACTGAAGCTTTCTTT
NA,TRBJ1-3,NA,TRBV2,CASSKGPRGPGNTIYF,TGTGCCAGCAGTAAAGGGCCTCGAGGCCCTGGAAACACCATATATTTT
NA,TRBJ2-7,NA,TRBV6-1,CASTSAREQYF,TGTGCCAGCACCTCTGCGAGGGAGCAGTACTTC
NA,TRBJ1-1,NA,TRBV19,CASMFSWATEAFF,TGTGCCAGTATGTTCTCCTGGGCCACTGAAGCTTTCTTT
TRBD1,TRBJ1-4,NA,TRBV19,CASSIEGTGVEKLFF,TGTGCCAGTAGTATAGAAGGGACAGGGGTTGAAAAACTGTTTTTT
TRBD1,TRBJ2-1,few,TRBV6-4,CASSDRDSNEQFF,TGTGCCAGCAGTGACCGGGACAGCAATGAGCAGTTCTTC
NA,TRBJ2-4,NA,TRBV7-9,CASSVTQGNIQYF,TGTGCCAGCAGCGTCACTCAGGGCAACATTCAGTACTTC
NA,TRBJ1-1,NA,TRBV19,CASSIQGNTEAFF,TGTGCCAGTAGTATCCAGGGGAACACTGAAGCTTTCTTT
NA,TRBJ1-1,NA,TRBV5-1,CASSLMARDSKAEAFF,TGCGCCAGCAGCTTGATGGCCAGAGACAGTAAGGCTGAAGCTTTCTTT
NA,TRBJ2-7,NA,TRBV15,CATSIRGQGEQYF,TGTGCCACCAGCATAAGGGGTCAGGGCGAGCAGTACTTC
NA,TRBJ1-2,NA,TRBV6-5,CASSYGRGDYGYTF,TGTGCCAGCAGTTACGGCAGGGGTGACTATGGCTACACCTTC
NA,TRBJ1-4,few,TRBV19,CASARAEKKLFF,TGTGCCAGTGCGAGGGCTGAGAAAAAACTGTTTTTT
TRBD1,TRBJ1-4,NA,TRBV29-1,CSVGTGREKLFF,TGCAGCGTGGGGACAGGGCGTGAAAAACTGTTTTTT
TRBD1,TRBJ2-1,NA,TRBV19,CASSISGTGALVEQFF,TGTGCCAGTAGTATCTCCGGGACAGGGGCTTTGGTTGAGCAGTTCTTC
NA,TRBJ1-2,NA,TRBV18,CASSPPLLHANYGYTF,TGTGCCAGCTCACCACCGTTATTACATGCTAACTATGGCTACACCTTC
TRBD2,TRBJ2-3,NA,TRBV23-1,CASSQSQGTSADTQYF,TGCGCCAGCAGTCAATCGCAAGGGACTAGTGCAGATACGCAGTATTTT
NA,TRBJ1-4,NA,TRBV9,CASSPFSGGGEKLFF,TGTGCCAGCAGCCCTTTTTCGGGGGGAGGTGAAAAACTGTTTTTT
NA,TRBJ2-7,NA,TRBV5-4,CASSLGARASYEQYF,TGTGCCAGCAGCTTAGGAGCCAGGGCATCCTACGAGCAGTACTTC
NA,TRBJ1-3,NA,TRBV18,CASSRISGPSGNTIYF,TGTGCCAGCTCACGGATATCGGGTCCCTCTGGAAACACCATATATTTT